This TCR beta chain was sequenced for a study of beta chain features in type 1 diabetes. General study findings and limits: PCR might preferentially amplify shorter templates, equally in patients and controls. The naive, central memory and Treg TCRB repertoires showed an apparent similarity that was greater among patients than among healthy donors. Among all four CD4+ subsets, Type 1 diabetes patients had TCRB CDR3s that were moderately but significantly shorter.

CD4+ naive, central memory, regulatory and stem cell-like memory cells were sorted via CD45RO/CCR7/CD25/CD127/CD95/CD27. The whole isolated RNA underwent reverse transcription, so sequencing captured expressed TCRB transcripts. Sequencing was performed with immunoSEQ multiplex PCR; in TCRdb, only in-frame clones are kept and a portion is missing. This table has 600,000 to 650,000 clones, roughly 16% appearing once. The CDR3 runs 20 residues. The V segment lost 1 base and the J segment 0 bases; nucleotides outside the gene matches: 13. Germline-derived CDR1 and CDR2 are SGHVS and FNYEAQ. In regard to this clone: Its antigen remains unidentified.

This TCR derives from a man aged 18 to 29 in good health. Sequencing was carried out using naive CD4+ T cells from blood. V gene TRBV7-6 combines with J gene TRBJ2-7, with 12 bases lining up with TRBD1. CDR3: CASSLGTGTGGGKASYEQYF. The CDR3, as DNA: TGTGCCAGCAGCTTAGGAACCGGGACAGGGGGCGGAAAGGCCTCCTACGAGCAGTACTTC.